This T cell receptor (beta chain) was identified in a study of blood T cell repertoires in COVID-19 (TCRdb year 2020). Study-wide context: Samples from collaborators originated in the United States, Italy and Spain and spanned both the acute and convalescent phases of COVID-19. The material from the prospective study consisted of cDNA or gDNA derived from T cells, B-cell-depleted T cells, or PBMCs. Subjects who had been exposed to COVID-19, were actively infected with it, or had recovered from it provided the deeply sampled blood TCRbeta repertoires that made up the dataset. The repertoires were released in a freely available public database meant as a resource for research on the immune response to SARS-CoV-2. The samples were drawn from two sources: the first 160 participants of the ongoing ImmuneRACE study, and 1,254 subjects contributed by 6 global collaborators. Sample metadata almost always included a de-identified subject ID, COVID-19 status, age in years and sex. Where HLA class I and class II types were available, the types were taken from metadata supplied by the sample provider, not from assay-based typing. Beyond this particular receptor, the publication reports: The amount of clinical and demographic metadata varied by source and participant and was provided uncurated.

Trimming takes 8 bases off V and 4 bases off J; junction bases not matched to a gene: 9. CDR3 length: 14 amino acids, cysteine to phenylalanine. The CDR3 DNA has 42 bases and is translated from base 1. As encoded in the germline V gene, CDR1 is MDHEN while CDR2 is SYDVKM. Comments on this clone: This clone's antigen is unknown. Base qualities were left out, and no much larger clone turns up one base away.

Each collaborating institution followed its own protocols to collect whole blood in K2EDTA tubes. For TCRbeta analysis, collaborator samples were shipped as frozen whole blood, as isolated PBMCs, or as DNA extracted from either sample type. TCRbeta CDR3 regions were amplified from genomic DNA using the immunoSEQ Assay, a bias-controlled multiplex PCR. The original methods were these. Nucleated cell counts per sample were estimated from amplification of reference gene primers within the assay. To quantify the absolute abundance of each unique TCRbeta CDR3 rearrangement, sequence reads were collapsed and filtered. Productive Simpson clonality was computed per sample as the square root of Simpson's diversity index over productive rearrangements. The source is immuneACCESS, and TCRdb retained only in-frame sequences with V and J called. Part of the clones is not carried over; for the studies checked, unresolved V genes explain less than half of this, and the remainder is unexplained. V and J calls and clone size are those listed in that table; D and trimming were worked out from the DNA. Counted in this sample were roughly 70,000 clones; around 90% of them appeared once. Of the sample, around 4.9% falls within the top ten clones.

Sequenced: peripheral blood. The receptor was isolated from a woman between 55 and 75 years old with active COVID-19. Recombination connected TRBV28 to TRBJ1-2, and TRBD1 matches 8 of the central bases. The nucleotide sequence reads as follows: TGTGCCAGCGGGGCATACAGGGGGACCTATGGCTACACCTTC. It is translated as CASGAYRGTYGYTF.